The text below deals with one T cell receptor beta chain. Per the authors' pipeline: Using reference gene primer amplification, nucleated cell counts were estimated. The assay was immunoSEQ multiplex PCR, and TCRdb's table has in-frame clones only and misses some. V and J calls and clone size are as listed in that table; D and trimming were resolved from the DNA. This sample has 65,000 to 90,000 clones, with around three quarters found just once. This entry comes from a study of blood T cell repertoires in COVID-19. Study at large: Acute and convalescent COVID-19 samples came from the United States, Italy and Spain. PBMCs, B-cell-depleted T cells, or T cells provided the cDNA or gDNA that made up the material.

The germline V gene encodes CDR1 SGHVS and CDR2 FQNEAQ. The CDR3 totals 14 residues. The V end was cut by 5 bases, the J end by 5 bases, with 13 bases between. The rearrangement joins TRBV7-8 to TRBJ1-5; TRBD1 is a possible D gene (5 bases). The TCR was taken from a man aged 55 to 70 with active or convalescent COVID-19. The sequenced sample consisted of peripheral blood. CDR3 nucleotide sequence: TGTGCCAGCAGCAGTAGTTGGGGGGATCAGCCCCAGCATTTT. Residues: CASSSSWGDQPQHF.